This T cell receptor (beta chain) was found in a study of cytomegalovirus exposure and HLA in healthy donors. This CDR3 is 17 amino acids long. The V gene end was trimmed by 2 bases and the J gene end by 0 bases; junction bases not matched to a gene: 7. Germline CDR1 reads KGHSH; CDR2 reads LQKENI. The PCR was carried out with 60 Vbeta primers and 13 Jbeta primers. Some clones are missing from TCRdb's copy, which holds only in-frame ones; the method was immunoSEQ multiplex PCR. The table records roughly 110,000 clones, roughly 83% of them present only once. The sample was PBMCs. This TCR was sampled from a young woman in good health and CMV-seropositive. This rearrangement joins TRBV18 to TRBJ2-3; TRBD2 agrees at 8 bases. Written as DNA, the CDR3 is TGTGCCAGCTCACCATTGTCGGCTAGCGGGAGCACAGATACGCAGTATTTT. Translation: CASSPLSASGSTDTQYF.